The present entry profiles one T cell receptor beta chain with its context. The investigators reverse transcribed all of the isolated RNA, so they sequenced expressed TCRB transcripts. Data came from immunoSEQ multiplex PCR; TCRdb stores just in-frame clones and leaves some out. In the table there are about 330,000 clones, 9.5% to 11% of which are singletons. This sample is drawn from a study of beta chain features in type 1 diabetes. The CDR3 contains 15 residues. The ends were cut back, 3 bases at V and 5 bases at J, with 17 bases in the middle. CDR1 and CDR2 (germline): MDHEN, SYDVKM. This chain links TRBV28 with TRBJ2-7; D gene unclear. This sequence was found in a woman under 40 in good health. Input material: naive CD4+ T cells from blood. CDR3 in amino acids: CASSFGSHGSDEQYF. CDR3 coding DNA: TGTGCCAGCAGTTTCGGGTCACACGGAAGTGACGAGCAGTACTTC.